The 27 T cell receptor beta chains reported below all come from one sample, sequenced in a study of T cells in Graves' hyperthyroidism and ophthalmopathy. Amplified regions were TCR beta CDR3 sequences from RNA transcripts. The TCR CDR3 first-round RT-PCR relied on the HTBI primer set. From the multiplex PCR reads, TCRdb called clonotypes with MiXCR, one entry per CDR3 protein. Altogether roughly 570,000 distinct CDR3 sequences are present, 46% being singletons, with the ten largest covering 15% to 20%. Sequenced: peripheral blood or thyroid tissue (not recorded which). The receptors derive from an adult woman with Graves' disease, either hyperthyroidism or ophthalmopathy (not recorded which).

This clonotype has only a few counts. The genes are TRBV28 and TRBJ2-7, with 10 bases identical to TRBD1. In germline, CDR1 is MDHEN, CDR2 SYDVKM. V shed 6 bases, J shed 4 bases, and the junction held 9 bases outside the gene matches. The CDR3 is 15 amino acids. As DNA, the CDR3 is TGTGCCAGCAGCCGTCTAGGGACAGGGGTATACGAGCAGTACTTC. This sequence encodes CASSRLGTGVYEQYF. The whole variable domain, remainder taken from reference TRBV28 and TRBJ2-7, is DVKVTQSSRYLVKRTGEKVFLECVQDMDHENMFWYRQDPGLGLRLIYFSYDVKMKEKGDIPEGYSVSREKKERFSLILESASTNQTSMYLCASSRLGTGVYEQYFGPGTRLTVT.

J is TRBJ1-5 and V is TRBV7-2, with 9 bases fitting TRBD1. Germline CDR1 SGHTA, CDR2 FQGNSA. The trim removed 2 bases at V and 11 bases at J, leaving 4 bases unmatched. CDR3 length: 13 residues. The CDR3 sequence is CASSLTGGRTQHF. CDR3 in DNA: TGTGCCAGCAGCTTAACAGGGGGCAGGACCCAGCATTTT.

The chain couples TRBV7-2 to TRBJ1-1, with a tentative D call TRBD1 (5 bases). This CDR3 comprises 13 residues. CDR1 is SGHTA and CDR2 is FQGNSA in the germline V gene. V dropped 1 base and J dropped 10 bases, with 13 bases sitting between them. CDR3 protein: CASSLVSGTGAFF. CDR3 sequence (DNA): TGTGCCAGCAGCTTAGTCTCGGGGACGGGAGCTTTCTTT.

This clonotype came up many times. The rearrangement joins TRBV7-8 to TRBJ1-4; a possible D gene is TRBD1 (6 bases). V dropped 1 base and J dropped 4 bases, with 10 bases sitting between them. The CDR3 has 15 residues. Germline CDR1 is SGHVS and CDR2 is FQNEAQ. The CDR3 protein is CASSLGGAVNEKLFF. CDR3 DNA: TGTGCCAGCAGCTTAGGGGGGGCAGTTAATGAAAAACTGTTTTTT. The whole variable domain, remainder taken from reference TRBV7-8 and TRBJ1-4, is GAGVSQSPRYKVAKRGQDVALRCDPISGHVSLFWYQQALGQGPEFLTYFQNEAQLDKSGLPSDRFFAERPEGSVSTLKIQRTQQEDSAVYLCASSLGGAVNEKLFFGSGTQLSVL.

This chain uses TRBV10-3 with TRBJ1-1; the D gene is possibly TRBD1 (6 bases). The V end was cut by 6 bases, the J end by 5 bases, with 16 bases between. This CDR3 comprises 14 residues. Germline V gene data show CDR1 as ENHRY and CDR2 as SYGVKD. The CDR3 nucleotides read TGTGCCATCAGGGGGGGCGGATCGAGGACTGAAGCTTTCTTT. Translation gives CAIRGGGSRTEAFF.

The V gene is TRBV29-1, the J gene TRBJ1-2; D call uncertain. Looked up from germline, CDR1 is SQVTM and CDR2 is ANQGSEA. V lost 8 bases, J lost 3 bases, and 7 bases lay in between. The CDR3 spans 10 residues. CDR3 nucleotides: TGCAGCTTCGGAGACTATGGCTACACCTTC. Translating it yields CSFGDYGYTF.

The chain employs TRBV7-9 and TRBJ2-7; maybe TRBD2 (7 bases). This CDR3 is built from 14 residues. The V end was cut by 8 bases, the J end by 2 bases, with 16 bases between. Per the germline V gene, CDR1 is SEHNR and CDR2 is FQNEAQ (reference sequence). The CDR3 region is CASARGGATYEQYF. CDR3 bases: TGTGCCAGCGCAAGGGGGGGGGCAACCTACGAGCAGTACTTC.

This chain uses TRBV24-1 with TRBJ1-1, with no clear D. The germline gives CDR1 KGHDR, CDR2 SFDVKD. There are 14 residues in the CDR3. With 4 bases removed from V and 1 base from J, the gap between germline ends came to 9 bases. The CDR3 reads CATSDSDKNTEAFF. DNA of the CDR3: TGTGCCACCAGTGACTCAGACAAGAACACTGAAGCTTTCTTT.

At least ten counts were recorded for this clonotype. The chain uses TRBV10-1 and TRBJ2-5; no reliable D call. V was trimmed by 2 bases and J by 7 bases, leaving 11 bases between them. The CDR3 totals 13 residues. The germline V gene has CDR1 WNHNN and CDR2 SYGVQD (reference sequence). CDR3 region: CASSEDAVTTQYF. CDR3 coding DNA: TGCGCCAGCAGTGAGGACGCCGTAACGACCCAGTACTTC.

This clonotype was observed many times. The J gene is TRBJ2-5, the V gene TRBV6-5; D is unresolved. Germline loops: CDR1 MNHEY, CDR2 SVGAGI. This CDR3 is built from 15 residues. V gave up 8 bases and J gave up 1 base, with 17 bases separating them. The CDR3 protein is CASASISPAQETQYF. The CDR3 nucleotides read TGTGCCAGCGCCTCGATATCACCCGCCCAAGAGACCCAGTACTTC.

This clonotype was recorded many times. J is TRBJ2-7 and V is TRBV11-2; perhaps TRBD1 as D (6 bases). V was cut by 5 bases and J by 2 bases, with 13 bases left in between. The CDR3 has 14 amino acids. Germline CDR1 and CDR2: SGHAT and FQNNGV. The CDR3 nucleotides read TGTGCCAGCAGCCTAACAGGGATCACCTACGAGCAGTACTTC. Amino acid sequence: CASSLTGITYEQYF.

The J gene is TRBJ2-5, the V gene TRBV7-9, with TRBD2 matching 8 bases. Germline V gives CDR1 SEHNR, CDR2 FQNEAQ (reference sequence). Losses at the gene ends were 7 bases for V and 4 bases for J; bases not matched to a gene: 8. CDR3 length: 14 amino acids. The CDR3: CASNPGLAGETQYF. The DNA of the CDR3 is TGTGCCAGCAACCCCGGGCTAGCGGGAGAGACCCAGTACTTC.

The V call is TRBV20-1, the J call TRBJ1-5; D not certain. CDR1 and CDR2 from the germline V gene are DFQATT and SNEGSKA (reference sequence). The V gene lost 6 bases and the J gene lost 7 bases, with 22 bases spanning the gap. The CDR3 runs 15 residues. In DNA, the CDR3 is TGCAGTGCCAGCAGTGAAGCGGAGCGCCAGCAGCCCCAGCATTTT. Translation: CSASSEAERQQPQHF.

The rearrangement joins TRBV2 to TRBJ2-2; no clear D. CDR3 length: 12 residues. V was cut by 6 bases and J by 5 bases, with 7 bases left in between. Germline values: CDR1 SNHLY, CDR2 FYNNEI. This CDR3 is CASSDVTGELFF. Here the CDR3 DNA reads TGTGCCAGCAGCGACGTAACCGGGGAGCTGTTTTTT.

A note on this clonotype: This may arise from a read error, as a much more abundant clone is one base away. This chain connects TRBV5-1 to TRBJ2-5; 12 bases align to TRBD2. This CDR3 has 16 residues. Per the germline V gene, CDR1 is SGHRS and CDR2 is YFSETQ. V lost 7 bases to trimming and J lost 5 bases; unmatched junction nucleotides: 12. The CDR3 DNA is TGCGCCAGCCTCGAAGGGACTAGCGGGCTCGGGGAGACCCAGTACTTC. It is translated as CASLEGTSGLGETQYF.

The CDR3 DNA reads TGTGCCAGCAGCTTCAGGGGTGCGGGTCCTAGCTCCTACGAGCAGTACTTC. Protein: CASSFRGAGPSSYEQYF. The chain joins TRBV7-6 to TRBJ2-7; D possibly corresponds to TRBD1 (6 bases). Germline V lookup: CDR1 SGHVS, CDR2 FNYEAQ. The CDR3 is 17 amino acids. The V end lost 3 bases, the J end lost 0 bases, and 18 bases lay between the germline ends. Full variable domain (rest looked up from reference TRBV7-6 and TRBJ2-7): GAGVSQSPRYKVTKRGQDVALRCDPISGHVSLYWYRQALGQGPEFLTYFNYEAQQDKSGLPNDRFSAERPEGSISTLTIQRTEQRDSAMYRCASSFRGAGPSSYEQYFGPGTRLTVT.

The sample holds many counts of this clonotype. This rearrangement joins TRBV4-1 to TRBJ2-7; the match to TRBD2 covers 14 bases. Germline assignment: CDR1 MGHRA and CDR2 YSYEKL. J gave up 0 bases and V 0 bases, and 10 bases lay outside the gene matches. The CDR3 runs 20 residues. Here the CDR3 reads CASSQEKRTSGRNSSYEQYF. CDR3 coding DNA: TGCGCCAGCAGCCAAGAGAAACGGACTAGCGGGAGGAATAGCTCCTACGAGCAGTACTTC.

A note on this clonotype: Compared with germline, one end of the junction differs, possibly owing to a read error. The genes are TRBV10-3 and TRBJ2-7; D remains unclear. The CDR3 runs 12 residues. The germline CDR1 and CDR2 sequences are ENHRY and SYGVKD. Here the CDR3 DNA reads TGTGCCAGCAGTAATAATCTCTACGAGCAGTACTTC. Translated: CASSNNLYEQYF.

The chain employs TRBV7-9 and TRBJ1-2; 7 bases fit TRBD1. After removal of 4 bases from V and 8 bases from J, the junction contained 7 bases not matched to a gene. Per the germline V gene, CDR1 is SEHNR and CDR2 is FQNEAQ (reference sequence). The CDR3 length is 13 residues. Here the CDR3 reads CASSSRTGLGYTF. The CDR3 DNA reads TGTGCCAGCAGCTCGCGGACAGGTCTGGGCTACACCTTC.

The rearrangement uses TRBV20-1 and TRBJ1-2, with 8 bases lining up with TRBD1. V lost 4 bases, J lost 6 bases, and 4 bases stayed unmatched. The CDR3 consists of 12 residues. Germline loops: CDR1 DFQATT, CDR2 SNEGSKA (reference sequence). The CDR3 loop reads CSANPGGNGYTF. The CDR3 DNA is TGCAGTGCTAATCCAGGGGGCAATGGCTACACCTTC.

V and J are TRBV20-1 and TRBJ2-5, with D uncertain. V was cut by 2 bases and J by 0 bases, with 4 bases left in between. CDR3 size: 12 residues. Germline V lookup: CDR1 DFQATT, CDR2 SNEGSKA (reference sequence). The CDR3 DNA sequence: TGCAGTGCTAGAAAGAACCAAGAGACCCAGTACTTC. Translation: CSARKNQETQYF.

This clonotype was counted a few times. The V gene is TRBV10-3, the J gene TRBJ1-1, with D possibly being TRBD1 (5 bases). Germline V gene data show CDR1 as ENHRY and CDR2 as SYGVKD. V dropped 5 bases and J dropped 2 bases, with 21 bases sitting between them. CDR3 size: 17 residues. For the CDR3, the DNA is TGTGCCATCAGTTCAAGGACGGGTGTCAGGGTTAACACTGAAGCTTTCTTT. Encoded protein: CAISSRTGVRVNTEAFF.

Notes on this clonotype: A much larger clonotype is one base distant, so this may be a read error. J is TRBJ2-7 and V is TRBV5-1, with unresolved D. The CDR3 contains 14 residues. Per the germline V gene, CDR1 is SGHRS and CDR2 is YFSETQ. The CDR3 coding sequence is TGCGCCGGCAGCTTGGACCCTAGCTCCTACGAGCAGTACTTC. Protein: CAGSLDPSSYEQYF. Full variable domain (missing parts from reference TRBV5-1 and TRBJ2-7): KAGVTQTPRYLIKTRGQQVTLSCSPISGHRSVSWYQQTPGQGLQFLFEYFSETQRNKGNFPGRFSGRQFSNSRSEMNVSTLELGDSALYLCAGSLDPSSYEQYFGPGTRLTVT.

On this clonotype: One end of the junction fails to match germline, which may point to a read error. The gene calls are TRBV15 and TRBJ2-1; TRBD2 aligns across 7 bases. Germline loops: CDR1 LNHNV, CDR2 YYDKDF (reference sequence). This CDR3 comprises 14 residues. For the CDR3, the DNA is TGTGCCACCTTCGCTAGCGGCTCCCACAATGAGCAGTTCTTC. Translated, it gives CATFASGSHNEQFF.

The rearrangement uses TRBV25-1 and TRBJ1-4, with 8 nucleotides matching TRBD1. Germline values: CDR1 MGHDK, CDR2 SYGVNS. This CDR3 spans 16 amino acids. Trimming removed 4 bases from V and 6 bases from J; junction bases left unmatched: 10. CDR3 nucleotide sequence: TGTGCCAGCAGTGCGACGAGGACAGGGTTATATGAAAAACTGTTTTTT. It encodes CASSATRTGLYEKLFF.

This clonotype was observed at least ten times. The chain is built from TRBV20-1 and TRBJ2-7; no firm D call. Per the germline V gene, CDR1 is DFQATT and CDR2 is SNEGSKA (reference sequence). The V gene lost 0 bases and the J gene lost 0 bases, with 21 bases spanning the gap. The CDR3 runs 18 residues. CDR3: CSAREPNNTTLSSYEQYF. The CDR3 DNA is TGCAGTGCTAGAGAACCGAATAACACGACACTGAGCTCCTACGAGCAGTACTTC.

With respect to this clonotype: This clone may be a read error of a much larger clone one base away. The genes are TRBV6-1 and TRBJ2-7; D ambiguous. Germline V CDR1 and CDR2: MNHNS, SASEGT. V shed 1 base and J shed 5 bases, with 15 bases lying between them. The CDR3 is 15 amino acids. CDR3 loop: CASSEGGGIVHEQYF. CDR3 DNA sequence: TGTGCCAGCAGTGAAGGCGGCGGTATCGTCCACGAGCAGTACTTC.